This T cell receptor beta chain was retrieved from a study of blood T cell repertoires in COVID-19. Assay: immunoSEQ multiplex PCR; the TCRdb copy retains only in-frame clones and omits some. The sample lists approximately 130,000 clones; 70% to 90% were seen once. Cohort 3 recovery required two negative PCRs, clearance, or symptom resolution. This CDR3 has 17 residues. Trimming at V came to 5 bases and at J to 2 bases, leaving 6 bases not matched to a gene. CDR1 and CDR2 (germline): SGHAT, FQNNGV. This clone has a single count. Specimen: PBMCs or T cells enriched from blood (not recorded which). The TCR sequence derives from a woman aged 45-65 years who had recovered from COVID-19. The chain uses TRBV11-2 and TRBJ2-3; 14 nucleotides line up with TRBD2. DNA of the CDR3: TGTGCCAGCAGCGTTGGGACTAGCGGGGGATTCACAGATACGCAGTATTTT. Protein product: CASSVGTSGGFTDTQYF.